These T cell receptor beta chains were read from a single sample in a study of blood T cells in healthy people across ages. TCRdb used MiXCR to reprocess the 5' RACE reads, holding one entry per CDR3 protein. The sample holds 1.2 million to 1.5 million distinct CDR3 sequences, approximately 42% seen once. The material sequenced was blood. The receptors here all came from a woman younger than 30 in good health. The CDR3 runs from the conserved cysteine through the conserved F or W. D genes are given only for firm matches. Not all rows give a size; the values are once, few, many and, for expanded clones, a class.

J,size,V,D,CDR3,DNA
TRBJ1-2,NA,TRBV5-1,NA,CASSSQGTANYGYTF,TGCGCCAGCAGCTCACAGGGAACAGCTAACTATGGCTACACCTTC
TRBJ2-1,NA,TRBV6-5,TRBD2,CASSWTSGRGSEQFF,TGTGCCAGCAGTTGGACTAGCGGGAGGGGCAGTGAGCAGTTCTTC
TRBJ1-4,NA,TRBV9,NA,CASGGSNEKLFF,TGTGCCAGCGGAGGGTCGAATGAAAAACTGTTTTTT
TRBJ2-1,NA,TRBV5-1,TRBD2,CASRQTPLYGGTYNEQFF,TGCGCCAGCAGACAAACGCCCCTCTACGGGGGGACCTACAATGAGCAGTTCTTC
TRBJ2-5,NA,TRBV29-1,NA,CSVEVWRETQYF,TGCAGCGTTGAAGTATGGAGGGAGACCCAGTACTTC
TRBJ2-1,once,TRBV7-8,TRBD2,CASSLGASGMGYNEQFF,TGTGCCAGCAGCTTAGGTGCTAGCGGGATGGGGTACAATGAGCAGTTCTTC
TRBJ2-1,few,TRBV7-2,TRBD2,CASSHWVAGGGNEQFF,TGTGCCAGCAGTCACTGGGTAGCGGGGGGGGGCAATGAGCAGTTCTTC
TRBJ2-5,NA,TRBV12-5,NA,CASGLYIETQYF,TGTGCTAGTGGTTTATACATAGAGACCCAGTACTTC
TRBJ1-2,NA,TRBV3-1,TRBD1,CASRAGGDSYGYTF,TGTGCCAGCAGGGCAGGGGGCGATAGCTATGGCTACACCTTC
TRBJ2-1,NA,TRBV5-5,TRBD2,CASSLEPSGRGYNEQFF,TGTGCCAGCAGCTTGGAGCCTAGCGGGAGGGGCTACAATGAGCAGTTCTTC
TRBJ2-1,NA,TRBV7-8,NA,CASSLSRGVLGDLNEQFF,TGTGCCAGCAGCTTAAGCAGGGGGGTCCTTGGAGACCTCAATGAGCAGTTCTTC